This TCR beta chain was identified in a study of identical twins. TCRdb reprocessed the 5' RACE reads with MiXCR, giving one entry per CDR3 protein. The profile covers about 520,000 distinct CDR3 sequences, with roughly 21% appearing a single time and roughly 0.91% taken by the ten largest. The CDR3 loop spans 14 amino acids. V lost 2 bases and J 8 bases, leaving 13 bases between the germline ends. The germline V gene has CDR1 SEHNR and CDR2 FQNEAQ (reference sequence). These data also featured in a second study, about T cells expressing NK-cell markers.

This rearrangement joins TRBV7-9 to TRBJ2-1; D gene uncertain. The receptor was isolated from a young woman in good health. Sequencing used CD4+ T cells sorted from blood. This CDR3 is CASSLNFLGYEQFF. Written as DNA, the CDR3 is TGTGCCAGCAGCTTAAATTTTCTTGGCTATGAGCAGTTCTTC.